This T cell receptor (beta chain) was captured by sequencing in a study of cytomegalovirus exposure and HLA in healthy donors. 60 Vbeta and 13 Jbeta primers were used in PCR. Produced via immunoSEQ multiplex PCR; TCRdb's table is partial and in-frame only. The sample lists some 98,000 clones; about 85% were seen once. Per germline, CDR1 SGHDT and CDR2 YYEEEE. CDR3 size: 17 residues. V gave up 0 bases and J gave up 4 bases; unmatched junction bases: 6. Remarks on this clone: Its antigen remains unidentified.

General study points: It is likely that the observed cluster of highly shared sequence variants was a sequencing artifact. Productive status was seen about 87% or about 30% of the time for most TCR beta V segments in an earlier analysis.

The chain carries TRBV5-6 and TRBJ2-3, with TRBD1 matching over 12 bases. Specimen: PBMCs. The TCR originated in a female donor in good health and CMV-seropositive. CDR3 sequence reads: CASSLGRDRGRSDTQYF. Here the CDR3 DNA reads TGTGCCAGCAGCTTGGGTCGGGACAGGGGGCGATCAGATACGCAGTATTTT.